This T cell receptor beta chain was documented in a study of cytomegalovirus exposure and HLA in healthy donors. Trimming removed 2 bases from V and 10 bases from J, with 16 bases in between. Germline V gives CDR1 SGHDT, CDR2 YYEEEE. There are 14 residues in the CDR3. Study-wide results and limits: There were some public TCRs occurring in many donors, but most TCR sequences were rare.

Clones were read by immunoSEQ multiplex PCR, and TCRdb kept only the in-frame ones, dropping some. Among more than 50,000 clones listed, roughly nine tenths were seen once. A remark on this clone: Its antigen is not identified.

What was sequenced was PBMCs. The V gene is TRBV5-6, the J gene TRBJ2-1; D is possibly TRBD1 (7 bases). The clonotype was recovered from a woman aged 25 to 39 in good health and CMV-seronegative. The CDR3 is CASSLYQGGLEQFF. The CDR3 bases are TGTGCCAGCAGCTTATACCAGGGGGGTCTGGAGCAGTTCTTC. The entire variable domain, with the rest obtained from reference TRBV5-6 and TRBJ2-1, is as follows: DAGVTQSPTHLIKTRGQQVTLRCSPKSGHDTVSWYQQALGQGPQFIFQYYEEEERQRGNFPDRFSGHQFPNYSSELNVNALLLGDSALYLCASSLYQGGLEQFFGPGTRLTVL.